This T cell receptor (beta chain) was recorded in a study of tumor-infiltrating lymphocytes in primary liver carcinoma. Study as a whole: The tumors, T1-T3 N0M0 lesions, were roughly 4.2 to 11 cm across. Productive TCRbeta read counts per sample ran from roughly 3.7 to 6.8 million and were similar across tissue types.

Unsorted whole blood supplied the blood RNA, and germline DNA was isolated too. Among the patients, all had chronic HBV infection and none had been treated. Germline assignment: CDR1 SGHKS and CDR2 YYEKEE (reference sequence). This CDR3 region has 13 residues. Only a few counts were recorded for this clonotype. The researchers produced TCR beta cDNA from 500 to 550 ng total RNA with a constant-region primer. ARM-PCR, slightly modified, supplied the TCR beta libraries through three nested multiplex PCR rounds. A C-beta reverse primer was combined with TRBV1-TRBV30 forward primers in the first two PCR rounds, and each round had roughly 11 cycles. TCRdb ran MiXCR on the multiplex PCR reads and lists one entry per CDR3 protein. Of nearly 200,000 distinct CDR3 sequences in the sample, about 65% were seen once.

This receptor was obtained from a woman in her fifties or sixties with primary liver carcinoma and hepatitis B virus infection. V and J are TRBV5-5 and TRBJ2-1; 11 nucleotides align to TRBD1. The sequencing sample was made of peripheral blood. CDR3 sequence: CVTGTGGYNEQFF. DNA of the CDR3: TGTGTCACCGGGACAGGGGGATACAATGAGCAGTTCTTC.